This is a list of T cell receptor beta chains from one sample in a study of blood T cell repertoires in COVID-19. Sequenced by immunoSEQ multiplex PCR; TCRdb stores in-frame clones only, minus some. The sample lists about 180,000 clones, about 80% occurring once. The sequencing sample was made of peripheral blood. These receptors came from a man between 65 and 85 years old with active or convalescent COVID-19. The CDR3 runs from the conserved cysteine through the conserved F or W. The order of the fields is CDR3 DNA, CDR3 protein, J gene, V gene, clone size, CDR3 length, D gene. D genes are given only for firm matches. The size entry is marked missing in some rows and otherwise reads once, few, many or a size class.

TGTGCCAGCAGCAGGGGCCCCCTCACTGAAGCTTTCTTT,CASSRGPLTEAFF,TRBJ1-1,TRBV6-2/TRBV6-3,.,13,.
TGTGCCAGCAGTTCGGCAGGGGGAAGTTCGGGAAACACCATATATTTT,CASSSAGGSSGNTIYF,TRBJ1-3,TRBV6-5,.,16,TRBD1
TGTGCCAGCAGCTCAGCGAACACCGGGGAGCTGTTTTTT,CASSSANTGELFF,TRBJ2-2,TRBV5-8,many,13,.
TGTGCCAGCAGTGGGGGGGGGCCAGGTACGCAGTATTTT,CASSGGGPGTQYF,TRBJ2-3,TRBV6-2/TRBV6-3,.,13,.
TGCGCCAGCAGCCACAGACCGGGACAGGGGAATTCACCCCTCCACTTT,CASSHRPGQGNSPLHF,TRBJ1-6,TRBV4-1,.,16,TRBD1
TGTGCCAGCAGCCAAGATGGGCGAGAAAAACTGTTTTTT,CASSQDGREKLFF,TRBJ1-4,TRBV4-2,.,13,.
TGCGCCAGCAGCTTGGCCAGGGGATTGGGTGAAAAACTGTTTTTT,CASSLARGLGEKLFF,TRBJ1-4,TRBV5-1,.,15,.
TGTGCCAGCTCGCCGGGACAGGGGGATAATTCACCCCTCCACTTT,CASSPGQGDNSPLHF,TRBJ1-6,TRBV18,.,15,TRBD1
TGTGCCAGTAGTATAGATCAACCCCTTAGGGAGAGTCCTGGAAACACCATATATTTT,CASSIDQPLRESPGNTIYF,TRBJ1-3,TRBV19,few,19,.
TGTGCCATCAGTGATCTCGGACTAGCGGGAGTCGAGCAGTACTTC,CAISDLGLAGVEQYF,TRBJ2-7,TRBV10-3,few,15,TRBD2
TGTGCCAGTAGTATACAGGGTGCGGCGCAGTATTTT,CASSIQGAAQYF,TRBJ2-3,TRBV19,.,12,.
TGCAGCGTTGCTATGAGGAGGGATAATGAAAAACTGTTTTTT,CSVAMRRDNEKLFF,TRBJ1-4,TRBV29-1,.,14,.
TGTGCCAGCAAGGGAGGGAGTTCGGATACGCAGTATTTT,CASKGGSSDTQYF,TRBJ2-3,TRBV9,few,13,TRBD2
TGTGCCAGCAGCCCCTCCAGGGAGGCTAAAGCTTTCTTT,CASSPSREAKAFF,TRBJ1-1,TRBV7-8,.,13,.
TGTGCCTGGAGTTGGGACACCATTAGTGAAAAACTGTTTTTT,CAWSWDTISEKLFF,TRBJ1-4,TRBV30,.,14,.
TGTGCCAGCAGCAATCAGGGCGGCTCAGATACGCAGTATTTT,CASSNQGGSDTQYF,TRBJ2-3,TRBV5-4,.,14,.
TGTGCCAGCAGCGTAGTCGACAGAATCGAGAGTACGCAGTATTTT,CASSVVDRIESTQYF,TRBJ2-3,TRBV9,.,15,.
TGTGCCAGCAGTTTCGGACAGACTCTCGATCAGCCCCAGCATTTT,CASSFGQTLDQPQHF,TRBJ1-5,TRBV6-2/TRBV6-3,.,15,.
TGCAGTGCTAGTTCGCCTGGACAGGGGGCCTTTGAGCAGTACTTC,CSASSPGQGAFEQYF,TRBJ2-7,TRBV20-1,.,15,TRBD1
TGTGCCTGGAGAACAGGGGAATCACCCCTCCACTTT,CAWRTGESPLHF,TRBJ1-6,TRBV30,few,12,TRBD1